The present entry profiles one TCR beta chain with its context. The specificity of this receptor is unknown. Base qualities are not at hand, and no much larger clone is one base apart. The CDR3 goes from the cysteine to the phenylalanine over 12 residues. Only the CDR3 DNA is retained, 36 bases long and in frame from the first base. Reading the germline V gene gives CDR1 KGHSH and CDR2 LQKENI. The junction shows trimming of 6 bases on V and 6 bases on J, and the gene matches do not reach 4 bases of it. These data belong to a study of blood T cell repertoires in COVID-19 (dated by TCRdb to 2019 to 2021). Notes on the research overall: Collaborator samples came from the United States, Italy and Spain and covered acute and convalescent phases of COVID-19. The prospective study material was composed of cDNA or gDNA derived from T cells, B-cell-depleted T cells, or PBMCs. The dataset comprised deeply sampled blood TCRbeta repertoires from subjects exposed to, actively infected with, or recovered from COVID-19. A freely available public database, intended as a resource for researchers studying the immune response to SARS-CoV-2, is where the repertoires were released. Samples were obtained from the ongoing ImmuneRACE study (first 160 participants) and from 1,254 subjects provided by 6 global collaborators. The sample metadata nearly always contained a de-identified subject ID, COVID-19 status, age in years and sex. Where available, HLA class I and class II types were obtained from metadata supplied by the sample provider rather than from assay-based typing. Points the paper makes about the study in general: The quantity of clinical and demographic metadata differed by source and by participant and was supplied without curation.

Participants in the prospective study were enrolled through a virtual design, were aged about 18 to 89 years, and lived in about 25 United States geographic areas. In the prospective study, cohorts were assigned on the basis of participant-reported clinical history obtained from a screening survey and a study questionnaire. For ImmuneRACE Cohort 3, a participant was defined as recovered based on two consecutive negative NP/OP PCR tests, clearance by a healthcare professional, or resolution of symptoms. Each participant in the prospective study had whole blood, serum and a nasopharyngeal or oropharyngeal swab collected by mobile phlebotomists. Prospective study participants could optionally give additional blood draws and questionnaires over an approximately 2-month period. Before DNA extraction, blood samples from the prospective study were shipped at room temperature or frozen. TCRbeta CDR3 regions were amplified from genomic DNA using the immunoSEQ Assay, a bias-controlled multiplex PCR. As for how the authors treated the data: Within the assay, amplification of reference gene primers was used to estimate how many nucleated cells each sample contained. To quantify the absolute abundance of each unique TCRbeta CDR3 rearrangement, sequence reads were collapsed and filtered. For each sample, productive Simpson clonality was calculated by taking the square root of Simpson's diversity index across productive rearrangements. This immuneACCESS table, as held by TCRdb, lists in-frame sequences with V and J called but not all clones. Of the missing ones, under half trace to an unresolved V gene in checked studies; the others have no known cause. V and J calls and clone size are given by that table; D and trimming were obtained from the DNA. Across this sample there are approximately 490,000 clones, with roughly nine tenths seen only once. Together, the top ten hold approximately 0.7% of the sample.

The specimen was PBMCs or T cells enriched from blood (not recorded which). The clonotype comes from a woman aged 18-29 years who had recovered from COVID-19. The rearrangement combines TRBV18 with TRBJ2-7, with 8 central nucleotides matching TRBD1. The nucleotides are TGTGCCAGCTCCCTCGGGACAGGCGAGCAGTACTTC. Its amino acids are CASSLGTGEQYF. The reference TRBV18 and TRBJ2-7 proteins fill in what lies around the CDR3, so the full variable domain reads NAGVMQNPRHLVRRRGQEARLRCSPMKGHSHVYWYRQLPEEGLKFMVYLQKENIIDESGMPKERFSAEFPKEGPSILRIQQVVRGDSAAYFCASSLGTGEQYFGPGTRLTVT.